This T cell receptor beta chain was observed in a study of blood T cell repertoires in COVID-19. Assay: immunoSEQ multiplex PCR; the TCRdb copy retains only in-frame clones and omits some. The sample consists of 95,000 to 150,000 clones, more than 70% of them appearing once. This CDR3 has 13 residues. Trimming shortened V by 3 bases and J by 6 bases, and 13 bases separated the two germline ends. Germline CDR1 is SGHDT and CDR2 is YYEEEE. V and J are TRBV5-6 and TRBJ2-7, with D perhaps TRBD1 (7 bases). Sequenced input: peripheral blood. This TCR came from a man at least 80 years old with active or convalescent COVID-19. The CDR3 DNA is TGTGCCAGCAGCTCACGACAGGGAGGCGAGCAGTACTTC. Its translation is CASSSRQGGEQYF.